The sequence of this TCR beta chain was determined in a study of technical replicates of blood from a handful of donors. CDR1 is SGHRS and CDR2 is YFSETQ in the germline V gene. V lost 4 bases and J lost 8, with 18 bases in between. The CDR3 has 14 amino acids. Produced via immunoSEQ multiplex PCR; TCRdb's table is partial and in-frame only. The sample gives roughly 12,000 clones, around three quarters of which show up once; approximately 15% is in the top ten. The genes are TRBV5-1 and TRBJ1-2; D may be TRBD1 (6 bases). This sequence originates from a human donor in good health. Specimen: PBMCs. The CDR3 coding sequence is TGCGCCAGCAGCGCAATACAGGGAGAGGGCGGCTACACCTTC. This codes for CASSAIQGEGGYTF.